These T cell receptor beta chains were read from a single sample in a study of siplizumab effects on memory and regulatory T cells. Libraries were prepared by immunoSEQ multiplex PCR; TCRdb keeps only in-frame clonotypes and omits some of them. The sample has 65,000 to 85,000 clones; roughly 93% are singletons. The sample was CD8+ T cells sorted from blood. The origin of the receptors is a human donor in good health. CDR3s include the opening cysteine and the closing phenylalanine or tryptophan. D genes are given only for firm matches. The listing skips clone size in some rows; elsewhere it reads once, few, many or a size class.

abundance: NA; d_gene: NA; j_gene: TRBJ1-1; v_gene: TRBV12-2; CDR3aa: CASRFRFSQGNAEAFF; CDR3nt: TGTGCAAGTCGCTTCCGGTTTAGTCAGGGTAACGCTGAAGCTTTCTTT
abundance: NA; d_gene: TRBD1; j_gene: TRBJ1-1; v_gene: TRBV28; CDR3aa: CASSAYGQVDTEAFF; CDR3nt: TGTGCCAGCAGTGCCTACGGACAGGTGGACACTGAAGCTTTCTTT
abundance: once; d_gene: NA; j_gene: TRBJ1-3; v_gene: TRBV18; CDR3aa: CASSLIRGHSFSGNTIYF; CDR3nt: TGTGCCAGCTCACTAATCCGGGGACACTCTTTCTCTGGAAACACCATATATTTT
abundance: NA; d_gene: NA; j_gene: TRBJ2-2; v_gene: TRBV27; CDR3aa: CASSFSGGELFF; CDR3nt: TGTGCCAGCAGCTTCTCAGGCGGGGAGCTGTTTTTT
abundance: NA; d_gene: NA; j_gene: TRBJ1-1; v_gene: TRBV19; CDR3aa: CASSIGLDTEAFF; CDR3nt: TGTGCCAGTAGTATCGGCTTAGACACTGAAGCTTTCTTT
abundance: NA; d_gene: NA; j_gene: TRBJ2-7; v_gene: TRBV28; CDR3aa: CASSLSVTYEQYF; CDR3nt: TGTGCCAGCAGTTTATCCGTCACCTACGAGCAGTACTTC
abundance: NA; d_gene: NA; j_gene: TRBJ1-3; v_gene: TRBV9; CDR3aa: CASSVGGFGGNTIYF; CDR3nt: TGTGCCAGCAGCGTGGGGGGGTTCGGCGGAAACACCATATATTTT
abundance: NA; d_gene: TRBD2; j_gene: TRBJ2-3; v_gene: TRBV2; CDR3aa: CARGLAGGPVFTDTQYF; CDR3nt: TGTGCCAGAGGACTAGCGGGGGGGCCTGTTTTTACAGATACGCAGTATTTT
abundance: NA; d_gene: TRBD2; j_gene: TRBJ2-3; v_gene: TRBV19; CDR3aa: CASSQTSGGTGDTQYF; CDR3nt: TGTGCCAGTAGTCAAACTAGCGGGGGGACGGGGGATACGCAGTATTTT
abundance: NA; d_gene: NA; j_gene: TRBJ1-2; v_gene: TRBV29-1; CDR3aa: CSVPGEAHGYTF; CDR3nt: TGCAGCGTGCCGGGGGAGGCACATGGCTACACCTTC
abundance: NA; d_gene: NA; j_gene: TRBJ1-4; v_gene: TRBV27; CDR3aa: CATGPPSGEKLFF; CDR3nt: TGTGCCACAGGACCTCCCTCGGGTGAAAAACTGTTTTTT
abundance: NA; d_gene: TRBD1; j_gene: TRBJ1-1; v_gene: TRBV18; CDR3aa: CASSPGTGGSTEAFF; CDR3nt: TGTGCCAGCTCACCTGGGACAGGGGGAAGCACTGAAGCTTTCTTT
abundance: NA; d_gene: TRBD1; j_gene: TRBJ2-1; v_gene: TRBV4-1; CDR3aa: CASSPGDRGDYNEQFF; CDR3nt: TGCGCCAGCAGCCCGGGGGACAGGGGGGACTACAATGAGCAGTTCTTC
abundance: once; d_gene: NA; j_gene: TRBJ1-5; v_gene: TRBV15; CDR3aa: CATSRDLGTNQPQHF; CDR3nt: TGTGCCACCAGCAGAGATCTCGGAACCAATCAGCCCCAGCATTTT
abundance: NA; d_gene: NA; j_gene: TRBJ2-2; v_gene: TRBV5-6; CDR3aa: CASSLLLGPSTTGELFF; CDR3nt: TGTGCCAGCAGCTTGTTGTTGGGACCCTCGACCACCGGGGAGCTGTTTTTT
abundance: few; d_gene: TRBD1; j_gene: TRBJ1-6; v_gene: TRBV19; CDR3aa: CASTGVDPNSPLHF; CDR3nt: TGTGCCAGCACAGGGGTAGACCCAAATTCACCCCTCCACTTT
abundance: NA; d_gene: NA; j_gene: TRBJ1-1; v_gene: TRBV5-1; CDR3aa: CASSLGQTEAFF; CDR3nt: TGCGCCAGCAGCTTGGGTCAGACTGAAGCTTTCTTT
abundance: NA; d_gene: TRBD2; j_gene: TRBJ2-1; v_gene: TRBV25-1; CDR3aa: CASSELAGANSYNEQFF; CDR3nt: TGTGCCAGCAGTGAACTAGCGGGGGCCAACTCCTACAATGAGCAGTTCTTC
abundance: NA; d_gene: NA; j_gene: TRBJ1-1; v_gene: TRBV6-6; CDR3aa: CASRAGTGSMNTEAFF; CDR3nt: TGTGCCAGCAGGGCCGGGACTGGTAGTATGAACACTGAAGCTTTCTTT
abundance: NA; d_gene: TRBD1; j_gene: TRBJ2-3; v_gene: TRBV11-2; CDR3aa: CASSSRQGGSTDTQYF; CDR3nt: TGTGCCAGCAGCTCCCGACAGGGGGGGAGCACAGATACGCAGTATTTT
abundance: NA; d_gene: NA; j_gene: TRBJ1-5; v_gene: TRBV7-2; CDR3aa: CASSWDGSNQPQHF; CDR3nt: TGTGCCAGCAGCTGGGACGGTAGCAATCAGCCCCAGCATTTT
abundance: NA; d_gene: NA; j_gene: TRBJ1-2; v_gene: TRBV19; CDR3aa: CASSIEQGLVGYGYTF; CDR3nt: TGTGCCAGTAGTATTGAGCAGGGACTTGTTGGCTATGGCTACACCTTC
abundance: NA; d_gene: TRBD2; j_gene: TRBJ2-1; v_gene: TRBV7-6; CDR3aa: CASSLAGGPYNEQFF; CDR3nt: TGTGCCAGCAGCTTGGCGGGGGGGCCTTACAATGAGCAGTTCTTC
abundance: NA; d_gene: NA; j_gene: TRBJ1-3; v_gene: TRBV2; CDR3aa: CASNPSSGNTIYF; CDR3nt: TGTGCCAGCAACCCAAGCTCTGGAAACACCATATATTTT
abundance: NA; d_gene: NA; j_gene: TRBJ1-1; v_gene: TRBV7-3; CDR3aa: CASSLNPGMNTEAFF; CDR3nt: TGTGCCAGCAGCTTAAATCCGGGGATGAACACTGAAGCTTTCTTT
abundance: NA; d_gene: NA; j_gene: TRBJ2-1; v_gene: TRBV27; CDR3aa: CASSLTTGGSYNEQFF; CDR3nt: TGTGCCAGCAGTTTAACCACTGGGGGCTCCTACAATGAGCAGTTCTTC
abundance: NA; d_gene: NA; j_gene: TRBJ1-1; v_gene: TRBV7-9; CDR3aa: CASSFGDTEAFF; CDR3nt: TGTGCCAGCAGCTTCGGAGACACTGAAGCTTTCTTT
abundance: NA; d_gene: NA; j_gene: TRBJ1-2; v_gene: TRBV6-1; CDR3aa: CASSEALGDDYGYTF; CDR3nt: TGTGCCAGCAGTGAAGCTTTGGGGGACGACTATGGCTACACCTTC
abundance: NA; d_gene: NA; j_gene: TRBJ2-3; v_gene: TRBV5-6; CDR3aa: CASSLGGLKQYF; CDR3nt: TGTGCCAGCAGCTTGGGGGGGTTAAAGCAGTATTTT
abundance: NA; d_gene: NA; j_gene: TRBJ2-7; v_gene: TRBV12-5; CDR3aa: CASGLAGNEQYF; CDR3nt: TGTGCTAGTGGTTTGGCGGGGAACGAGCAGTACTTC
abundance: NA; d_gene: TRBD2; j_gene: TRBJ2-5; v_gene: TRBV2; CDR3aa: CAGRLAGEQETQYF; CDR3nt: TGTGCCGGGAGACTAGCGGGGGAACAAGAGACCCAGTACTTC
abundance: NA; d_gene: NA; j_gene: TRBJ1-4; v_gene: TRBV9; CDR3aa: CASSEEGVLGEKLFF; CDR3nt: TGTGCCAGCAGTGAAGAGGGGGTATTAGGGGAAAAACTGTTTTTT
abundance: NA; d_gene: NA; j_gene: TRBJ2-5; v_gene: TRBV15; CDR3aa: CATRNLDSGETQYF; CDR3nt: TGTGCCACCAGGAACTTGGACAGCGGAGAGACCCAGTACTTC
abundance: NA; d_gene: TRBD2; j_gene: TRBJ2-7; v_gene: TRBV11-2; CDR3aa: CASSLVLSGGPYEQYF; CDR3nt: TGTGCCAGCAGCTTAGTTTTGTCGGGGGGGCCCTACGAGCAGTACTTC
abundance: NA; d_gene: TRBD1; j_gene: TRBJ2-2; v_gene: TRBV19; CDR3aa: CASSIGHRGAGELFF; CDR3nt: TGTGCCAGTAGTATAGGTCACAGGGGCGCCGGGGAGCTGTTTTTT
abundance: NA; d_gene: NA; j_gene: TRBJ2-2; v_gene: TRBV7-3; CDR3aa: CASSLTQIETGELFF; CDR3nt: TGTGCCAGCAGCTTAACCCAGATTGAGACCGGGGAGCTGTTTTTT
abundance: NA; d_gene: NA; j_gene: TRBJ2-7; v_gene: TRBV4-3; CDR3aa: CASSQDMAAYEQYF; CDR3nt: TGCGCCAGCAGCCAAGATATGGCTGCCTACGAGCAGTACTTC
abundance: NA; d_gene: NA; j_gene: TRBJ2-3; v_gene: TRBV9; CDR3aa: CASSVGSGGGTDTQYF; CDR3nt: TGTGCCAGCAGCGTAGGATCGGGGGGCGGCACAGATACGCAGTATTTT
abundance: NA; d_gene: NA; j_gene: TRBJ1-6; v_gene: TRBV19; CDR3aa: CASSMSAGAIYNSPLHF; CDR3nt: TGTGCCAGTAGTATGAGCGCAGGGGCGATCTATAATTCACCCCTCCACTTT
abundance: NA; d_gene: NA; j_gene: TRBJ2-5; v_gene: TRBV4-2; CDR3aa: CASSQGQETQYF; CDR3nt: TGTGCCAGCAGCCAAGGGCAGGAGACCCAGTACTTC
abundance: NA; d_gene: NA; j_gene: TRBJ2-1; v_gene: TRBV9; CDR3aa: CASSGLSGPYNEQFF; CDR3nt: TGTGCCAGCAGCGGACTTTCCGGTCCCTACAATGAGCAGTTCTTC
abundance: NA; d_gene: NA; j_gene: TRBJ2-7; v_gene: TRBV7-9; CDR3aa: CASSSDTGPRSYEQYF; CDR3nt: TGTGCCAGCAGCTCTGACACGGGCCCACGTTCCTACGAGCAGTACTTC
abundance: NA; d_gene: NA; j_gene: TRBJ2-3; v_gene: TRBV7-6; CDR3aa: CASSEGLLGTDTQYF; CDR3nt: TGTGCCAGCAGCGAGGGACTGCTGGGCACAGATACGCAGTATTTT
abundance: NA; d_gene: NA; j_gene: TRBJ2-2; v_gene: TRBV5-4; CDR3aa: CASSLDGSNTGELFF; CDR3nt: TGTGCCAGCAGCTTGGACGGGTCGAACACCGGGGAGCTGTTTTTT
abundance: NA; d_gene: NA; j_gene: TRBJ2-7; v_gene: TRBV19; CDR3aa: CASSMGAYEQYF; CDR3nt: TGTGCCAGTAGTATGGGGGCCTACGAGCAGTACTTC
abundance: few; d_gene: NA; j_gene: TRBJ1-5; v_gene: TRBV7-9; CDR3aa: CASSLVSNQPQHF; CDR3nt: TGTGCCAGCAGCTTGGTTAGTAATCAGCCCCAGCATTTT
abundance: NA; d_gene: TRBD1; j_gene: TRBJ1-4; v_gene: TRBV7-9; CDR3aa: CASSRQAGGAQLFF; CDR3nt: TGTGCCAGCAGCCGGCAGGCAGGGGGCGCTCAACTGTTTTTT
abundance: NA; d_gene: TRBD1; j_gene: TRBJ2-7; v_gene: TRBV6-6; CDR3aa: CASSAGQGFVYEQYF; CDR3nt: TGTGCCAGCAGTGCCGGACAGGGGTTTGTCTACGAGCAGTACTTC
abundance: NA; d_gene: NA; j_gene: TRBJ1-3; v_gene: TRBV18; CDR3aa: CASSPPEDSGNTIYF; CDR3nt: TGTGCCAGCTCACCACCGGAGGACTCTGGAAACACCATATATTTT
abundance: NA; d_gene: NA; j_gene: TRBJ1-2; v_gene: TRBV4-3; CDR3aa: CASSQDHYGYTF; CDR3nt: TGCGCCAGCAGCCAAGATCACTATGGCTACACCTTC
abundance: once; d_gene: TRBD2; j_gene: TRBJ2-5; v_gene: TRBV5-1; CDR3aa: CASSSPAGLAGDPLETQYF; CDR3nt: TGCGCCAGCAGCTCACCAGCCGGACTAGCGGGGGACCCCTTAGAGACCCAGTACTTC
abundance: NA; d_gene: NA; j_gene: TRBJ2-7; v_gene: TRBV29-1; CDR3aa: CSVETRDSKTYEQYF; CDR3nt: TGCAGCGTTGAGACCCGGGACTCCAAAACCTACGAGCAGTACTTC
abundance: NA; d_gene: NA; j_gene: TRBJ2-1; v_gene: TRBV7-2; CDR3aa: CASSPLSSYNEQFF; CDR3nt: TGTGCCAGCAGCCCCCTAAGCTCCTACAATGAGCAGTTCTTC
abundance: NA; d_gene: NA; j_gene: TRBJ2-7; v_gene: TRBV29-1; CDR3aa: CSVEQNYEQYF; CDR3nt: TGCAGCGTTGAACAGAATTACGAGCAGTACTTC
abundance: NA; d_gene: NA; j_gene: TRBJ2-7; v_gene: TRBV2; CDR3aa: CASNMDATTYEQYF; CDR3nt: TGTGCCAGCAACATGGACGCGACGACCTACGAGCAGTACTTC
abundance: NA; d_gene: NA; j_gene: TRBJ2-2; v_gene: TRBV4-1; CDR3aa: CASRIQAAGGELFF; CDR3nt: TGCGCCAGCAGGATACAGGCGGCTGGCGGGGAGCTGTTTTTT
abundance: NA; d_gene: NA; j_gene: TRBJ2-7; v_gene: TRBV19; CDR3aa: CASSGAMFEQYF; CDR3nt: TGTGCCAGTAGTGGGGCGATGTTCGAGCAGTACTTC
abundance: NA; d_gene: TRBD2; j_gene: TRBJ2-2; v_gene: TRBV29-1; CDR3aa: CSVEVAGLAANTGELFF; CDR3nt: TGCAGCGTTGAAGTAGCGGGACTAGCGGCGAACACCGGGGAGCTGTTTTTT
abundance: once; d_gene: NA; j_gene: TRBJ2-7; v_gene: TRBV19; CDR3aa: CASSRLDRPSYEQYF; CDR3nt: TGTGCCAGTAGCCGACTCGACAGGCCTTCCTACGAGCAGTACTTC
abundance: NA; d_gene: NA; j_gene: TRBJ2-4; v_gene: TRBV19; CDR3aa: CASLSGARRYF; CDR3nt: TGTGCCAGTCTCTCAGGGGCGAGGCGGTACTTC